The sequence of this TCR beta chain was determined in a study of T cell repertoires in aging, cancer and after chemotherapy. The wider study: Millions of TCR reads made up the full dataset.

Study-wide findings and caveats: In healthy donors, age-related TCR diversity loss mainly reflected lost richness. Compared with age-matched healthy donors, untreated hematological or solid cancer patients showed higher blood TCR clonality.

A few counts support this clonotype. What it binds is unknown. Peripheral blood genomic DNA, not sorted cells or RNA, was the template. A mixed TRB-A/B primer pool amplified rearranged TRB by multiplex touch-down PCR. TCRdb re-analysed the multiplex PCR reads in MiXCR, keeping a single row per CDR3 protein. The sample comprises about 400 distinct CDR3 sequences, less than 45% of which are singletons, and 50% to 70% rests with the top ten. Germline assignment: CDR1 MRHNA and CDR2 SNTAGT. CDR3 size: 15 residues. V lost 10 bases and J lost 4, with 20 bases in between. This clonotype originated in a human donor with a solid tumor. Sequenced input: blood. The chain combines TRBV6-4 with TRBJ2-1; D possibly uses TRBD1 or TRBD2 (6 bases each). CDR3 loop: CATSGEQGGYNEQFF. In nucleotides, the CDR3 is TGTGCCACAAGCGGAGAACAGGGAGGTTACAATGAGCAGTTCTTC.